This entry lists 2 T cell receptor beta chains sequenced from one sample in a study of blood T cells in healthy people across ages. It was with a sample-barcoded 5' primer and a J-beta primer mix that a second PCR of roughly 7 to 12 cycles was run. TCRdb called the 5' RACE reads again in MiXCR, with one record for every CDR3 protein. The data contain over a million distinct CDR3 sequences, 55% to 75% of them singletons. The sequenced sample was blood. These receptors came from a man between 18 and 29 years old in good health.

This chain joins TRBV6-6 and TRBJ1-1; D gene ambiguous. Trimming stripped 2 bases from V and 5 bases from J, with 9 bases between. This CDR3 has 13 amino acids. CDR1 MNHNY and CDR2 SVGAGI come from the germline V gene (reference sequence). CDR3 coding DNA: TGTGCCAGCAGTTACCAATCACAAACTGAAGCTTTCTTT. It is translated as CASSYQSQTEAFF.

This clonotype was recorded once. CDR3 DNA: TGCGCCAGCAGCCAAGGTTTTGGCAGTCAAGAGACCCAGTTCTTC. Translating it yields CASSQGFGSQETQFF. This chain uses TRBV4-3 with TRBJ2-5; D is ambiguous. The J call may be mistaken, given a closer DNA end match to TRBJ2-1. CDR1 and CDR2 (germline): LGHNA, YSLEER. This CDR3 region has 15 residues.